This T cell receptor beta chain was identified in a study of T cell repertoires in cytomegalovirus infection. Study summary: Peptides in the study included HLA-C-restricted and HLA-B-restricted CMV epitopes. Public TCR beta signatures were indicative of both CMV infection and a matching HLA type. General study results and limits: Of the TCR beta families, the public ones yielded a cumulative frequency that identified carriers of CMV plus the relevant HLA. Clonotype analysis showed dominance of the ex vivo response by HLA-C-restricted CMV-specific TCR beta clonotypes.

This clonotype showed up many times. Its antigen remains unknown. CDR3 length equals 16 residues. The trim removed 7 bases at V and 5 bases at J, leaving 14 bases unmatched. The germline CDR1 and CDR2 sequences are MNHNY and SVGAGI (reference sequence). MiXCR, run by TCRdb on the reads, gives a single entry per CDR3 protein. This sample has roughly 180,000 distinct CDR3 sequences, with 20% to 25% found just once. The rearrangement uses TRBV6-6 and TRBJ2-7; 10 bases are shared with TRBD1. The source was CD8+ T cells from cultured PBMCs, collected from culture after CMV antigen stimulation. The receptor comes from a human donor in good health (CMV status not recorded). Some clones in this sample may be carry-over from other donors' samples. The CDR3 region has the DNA TGTGCCAGCACCCTTACTCGGACAGGGGGGACCCACGAGCAGTACTTC. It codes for CASTLTRTGGTHEQYF.